These 14 T cell receptor beta chains came from one sample sequenced in a study of CD8 T cells in Susac syndrome. Random-hexamer reverse transcription was applied to roughly 0.5 to 1 ug RNA. MiXCR was run by TCRdb on the immunoSEQ multiplex PCR reads, yielding one entry per CDR3 protein. This sample has more than 95,000 distinct CDR3 sequences, with 93% found just once. Sequencing used CD8+ T cells from PBMCs. The receptors here all came from a human donor with multiple sclerosis.

The chain has TRBV9 and TRBJ2-1; 8 nucleotides agree with TRBD2. The junction had 6 bases not matched to a gene; V was cut back by 4 bases and J by 12 bases. The length of the CDR3 is 12 residues. Germline assignment: CDR1 SGDLS and CDR2 YYNGEE. Here the CDR3 DNA reads TGTGCCAGCAGCACGGGGGGGCCAGGGCAGTTCTTC. Translation: CASSTGGPGQFF.

This sequence joins TRBV20-1 and TRBJ2-7; the D call may be TRBD1 or TRBD2 (5 bases each). CDR1 is DFQATT and CDR2 is SNEGSKA in the germline V gene (reference sequence). CDR3 length equals 17 residues. Trimming pared 0 bases from V and 2 bases from J, leaving 20 bases between. CDR3 nucleotides: TGCAGTGCTAGAGATCCAGGAGCCGTCCAGGGACCCTACGAGCAGTACTTC. Encoded protein: CSARDPGAVQGPYEQYF.

The chain employs TRBV5-1 and TRBJ2-6; weak D call: TRBD2 (5 bases). CDR3 size: 17 residues. V was trimmed by 4 bases and J by 4 bases, leaving 18 bases between them. CDR1 is SGHRS, CDR2 YFSETQ, per germline. The chain's CDR3 is CASSLLRMGAGANVLTF. The CDR3 DNA follows: TGCGCCAGCAGCCTTTTAAGGATGGGAGCGGGGGCCAACGTCCTGACTTTC.

V is TRBV29-1 and J is TRBJ2-1; TRBD2 agrees at 8 bases. The CDR3 has 14 amino acids. V lost 6 bases to trimming and J lost 5 bases; unmatched junction nucleotides: 9. Germline CDR1 SQVTM, CDR2 ANQGSEA. The CDR3 DNA reads TGCAGCGTCGTCAGGGGACTAGGAAACAATGAGCAGTTCTTC. Protein: CSVVRGLGNNEQFF.

A single count supports this clonotype. The chain employs TRBV5-4 and TRBJ2-1; no reliable D call. The germline V and J ends were trimmed by 1 base and 3 bases, with 5 bases remaining between them. The germline CDR1 and CDR2 sequences are SGHNT and YYREEE (reference sequence). The CDR3 is 13 amino acids. The CDR3 nucleotides are TGTGCCAGCAGCTTGTGGATCTACAATGAGCAGTTCTTC. Protein: CASSLWIYNEQFF.

The chain carries TRBV12-5 and TRBJ2-2; 8 bases align to TRBD2. The CDR3 sequence is 11 residues long. Trimming cost V 8 bases and J 8 bases; bases outside gene matches: 1. The germline V gene encodes CDR1 LGHNT and CDR2 FRNRAP. The CDR3 loop reads CASREGGELFF. The CDR3 DNA reads as TGTGCTAGTCGGGAGGGGGGGGAGCTGTTTTTT.

This clonotype was recorded once. At one end, the junction sequence differs from germline, possibly due to a read error. The chain employs TRBV23-1 and TRBJ1-5; D remains ambiguous. TRBV23-1 is an ORF, with its function uncertain. The CDR3 loop spans 9 amino acids. DNA of the CDR3: TGCGCCAGGAGGAGGCTAGGGCCTTTT. Encoded protein: CARRRLGPF.

The J gene is TRBJ2-2, the V gene TRBV2; 14 nucleotides match TRBD2. Germline V lookup: CDR1 SNHLY, CDR2 FYNNEI. The CDR3 is 17 residues long. The V gene end was trimmed by 4 bases and the J gene end by 0 bases; junction bases not matched to a gene: 1. The CDR3 bases are TGTGCCAGCAGTGGGACTAGCGGGAGGCCGAACACCGGGGAGCTGTTTTTT. It yields the protein CASSGTSGRPNTGELFF.

To note about this clonotype: The junction does not match germline at one end; this may be a read error. The chain employs TRBV12-3 or TRBV12-4 and TRBJ1-1; weak D call: TRBD1 (5 bases). CDR3 length: 10 residues. The CDR3 is CASSPGDQLF. The CDR3 DNA reads as TGTGCCAGCAGTCCGGGGGACCAACTCTTT.

This chain links TRBV3-1 with TRBJ1-5; possibly TRBD1 for D (5 bases). Trimming removed 1 base from V and 3 bases from J, with 10 bases in between. This CDR3 contains 15 residues. Germline CDR1 LGHDT, CDR2 YNNKEL (reference sequence). As DNA, the CDR3 is TGTGCCAGCAGCCAAGCGGGGCAGGCCAATCAGCCCCAGCATTTT. This gives the protein CASSQAGQANQPQHF.

The V and J genes are TRBV29-1 and TRBJ2-6; 9 positions match TRBD1. V shed 4 bases and J 5 bases; nucleotides not matched to a gene: 6. The germline gives CDR1 SQVTM, CDR2 ANQGSEA. The CDR3 length is 15 residues. For the CDR3, the DNA is TGCAGCGTTGTCGTTGGGACAGGGTGGGCCAACGTCCTGACTTTC. Residues: CSVVVGTGWANVLTF. Supplemented by reference TRBV29-1 and TRBJ2-6, the full variable domain reads SAVISQKPSRDICQRGTSLTIQCQVDSQVTMMFWYRQQPGQSLTLIATANQGSEATYESGFVIDKFPISRPNLTFSTLTVSNMSPEDSSIYLCSVVVGTGWANVLTFGAGSRLTVL.

The V and J genes are TRBV13 and TRBJ2-7; possibly TRBD2 for D (6 bases). The CDR3 is 14 residues long. The germline CDR1 and CDR2 sequences are PRHDT and FYEKMQ (reference sequence). Trimming pared 5 bases from V and 1 base from J, leaving 12 bases between. In DNA form, the CDR3 reads TGTGCCAGCAGCCGAGCGGGTGAGTCCTACGAGCAGTACTTC. This translates into CASSRAGESYEQYF. The full variable domain, completed using reference TRBV13 and TRBJ2-7, is AAGVIQSPRHLIKEKRETATLKCYPIPRHDTVYWYQQGPGQDPQFLISFYEKMQSDKGSIPDRFSAQQFSDYHSELNMSSLELGDSALYFCASSRAGESYEQYFGPGTRLTVT.

As DNA, the CDR3 is TGTGCCAGCAGCTTCCAGCGGGGCAACCAAGAGACCCAGTACTTC. Translating it yields CASSFQRGNQETQYF. The chain is built from TRBV5-6 and TRBJ2-5; TRBD2 matches at 7 bases. The trim removed 2 bases at V and 0 bases at J, leaving 4 bases unmatched. The CDR3 consists of 15 residues. CDR1 and CDR2 from the germline V gene are SGHDT and YYEEEE. Full variable domain (remainder filled in from reference TRBV5-6 and TRBJ2-5): DAGVTQSPTHLIKTRGQQVTLRCSPKSGHDTVSWYQQALGQGPQFIFQYYEEEERQRGNFPDRFSGHQFPNYSSELNVNALLLGDSALYLCASSFQRGNQETQYFGPGTRLLVL.

The rearrangement joins TRBV30 to TRBJ2-5; D might be TRBD1 (6 bases). Looked up from germline, CDR1 is GTSNPN and CDR2 is SVGIG (reference sequence). The V and J ends lost 2 bases and 4 bases respectively, with 17 bases between them. This CDR3 comprises 15 residues. Here the CDR3 DNA reads TGTGCCTGGAGTCTTACAGGGTCCCCTTCAGAGACCCAGTACTTC. Translated: CAWSLTGSPSETQYF.